Listed here is a single TCR beta chain. The entry originates in a study of OX40 agonist ivuxolimab in advanced cancers. Only in-frame clones appear in the TCRdb table, and some are missing; sequencing was by immunoSEQ multiplex PCR. The sample shows 72,000 or so clones, 75% to 90% of them seen only once. Germline CDR1 is KGHSH and CDR2 is LQKENI. Trimming cost V 8 bases and J 1 base, with 12 bases left between them. There are 14 residues in the CDR3. The specimen was CD4+ or CD8+ T cells sorted from blood, collected in a trial of the OX40 agonist ivuxolimab. The TCR originated in an adult with an advanced solid tumor such as melanoma, head and neck, liver or kidney cancer. The chain couples TRBV18 to TRBJ1-5; D is possibly TRBD1 (6 bases). The CDR3 spells CASHNTGSNQPQHF. CDR3 sequence (DNA): TGTGCCAGCCATAATACAGGGAGCAATCAGCCCCAGCATTTT.